This is a list of T cell receptor beta chains from one sample in a study of CD8+CD57+ T cells in acquired aplastic anemia. TCRdb reprocessed the reads via MiXCR and lists one record per CDR3 protein. The table lists just over 400,000 distinct CDR3 sequences, 65% to 75% of them singletons. Sequenced: sorted CD4+, CD8+, or CD8+CD57+ T cells (not recorded which) from PBMCs. The receptors were sampled from a human donor in good health, serving as a control. CDR3s include the opening cysteine and the closing phenylalanine or tryptophan. A D gene is named only where the DNA matches it firmly. The size entry is marked missing in some rows and otherwise reads once, few, many or a size class.

>TRBV5-8|TRBJ1-5|.|15|many
TGTGCCAGCAGCTTGGTTTCGGGGGCATATCAGCCCCAGCATTTT
CASSLVSGAYQPQHF
>TRBV9|TRBJ1-1|TRBD1|14|.
TGTGCCAGCAGCGTAGCGGGGACAGGTTATTATGGCTTCTTT
CASSVAGTGYYGFF
>TRBV12-3/TRBV12-4|TRBJ2-7|.|11|many
TGTGCCAGCAGTTCCTACTACGAGCAGTACTTC
CASSSYYEQYF
>TRBV25-1|TRBJ2-3|TRBD1|15|few
TGTGCCAGCAGTAAGCAGGGGGCAGGAGCAGATACGCAGTATTTT
CASSKQGAGADTQYF
>TRBV7-9|TRBJ2-5|.|15|.
TGTGCCAGCAGCTTGAAAGGAGGGTGGGGAGAGACCCAGTACTTC
CASSLKGGWGETQYF
>TRBV5-5|TRBJ2-7|.|15|.
TGTGCCAGCAGCTGGGGACTCCTGAGCTCCTACGAGCAGTACTTC
CASSWGLLSSYEQYF
>TRBV9|TRBJ2-3|.|15|.
TGTGCCAGCAGCAAGAGGGGGGGGATGGACACTGAAGAGTATTTT
CASSKRGGMDTEEYF
>TRBV10-3|TRBJ1-1|TRBD1|14|many
TGTGCCAGCAGGGGACAGGGGATGTTTACTGAAGCTTTCTTT
CASRGQGMFTEAFF
>TRBV6-1|TRBJ1-4|.|14|few
TGTGCCAGCAGTGTAATTACAGAAAATGAAAAACTGTTTTTT
CASSVITENEKLFF
>TRBV20-1|TRBJ2-5|.|15|.
TGCAGTGCTAGATGGACAGCCGGGACCACCTTTGCCCAGTACTTC
CSARWTAGTTFAQYF
>TRBV7-9|TRBJ1-2|.|12|.
TGTGCCAGCAGCCCCTCAAGGGGAGCTCCTACGTTC
CASSPSRGAPTF
>TRBV20-1|TRBJ2-1|.|14|many
TGCAGTGCTAGAATTTCGGCGGGGCCCGATGAGCAGTTCTTC
CSARISAGPDEQFF
>TRBV6-6|TRBJ2-7|TRBD1|15|many
TGTGCCAGCAGTTACGCAGGGACAGGGGGTGGCGAGCAGTACTTC
CASSYAGTGGGEQYF
>TRBV7-2|TRBJ2-5|TRBD2|16|.
TGTGCCAGCAGCTCTTCCGGGGGGGGGTGGAGAGGGACCCAGTACTTC
CASSSSGGGWRGTQYF
>TRBV7-2|TRBJ2-2|TRBD1|17|many
TGTGCCAGCAGCTTCAAAGGGACAGGGGGGAACACCGGGGAGCTGTTTTTT
CASSFKGTGGNTGELFF
>TRBV6-1|TRBJ1-1|.|17|many
TGTGCCAGCATTGAAATCCGAGGGATCCTGATGAACACTGAAGCTTTCTTT
CASIEIRGILMNTEAFF
>TRBV7-2|TRBJ1-5|.|15|.
TGTGCCAGCAGCTTAACCCGGGGCTCCTACGAGCAGCACCATTTT
CASSLTRGSYEQHHF
>TRBV7-2|TRBJ1-1|.|15|.
TGTGCCAGCAGCTTAGGTCGAGGAACAGACAATAATTCATTCTTT
CASSLGRGTDNNSFF
>TRBV7-9|TRBJ1-5|.|16|.
TGTGCCAGCAGCTTTTCCAGCCTGGGAGGAGGTCAGCCCCAGCATTTT
CASSFSSLGGGQPQHF
>TRBV5-1|TRBJ2-3|.|14|.
TGTGCCAGCAGCCCTGCCGTGTTGGGGAATACGCAGTATTTT
CASSPAVLGNTQYF
>TRBV5-1|TRBJ2-5|.|16|.
TGTGCCAGCAGCTTAGCGCCAGGGGAGATCCAAGAGACCCAGTACTTC
CASSLAPGEIQETQYF
>TRBV12-3/TRBV12-4|TRBJ1-1|.|14|.
TGTGCCAGCACCTTCGACATGGTGAATACTGAAGCTTTCTTT
CASTFDMVNTEAFF
>TRBV6-5|TRBJ1-1|.|13|.
TGTGCCAGCAGTTACTCGTCGGAGACTGAAGCTTTCTTT
CASSYSSETEAFF
>TRBV19|TRBJ1-4|.|14|.
TGTGCCAGTAGTATTCTCGGGGTCCAGGAAAAACTGTTTTTT
CASSILGVQEKLFF
>TRBV5-1|TRBJ1-1|.|13|.
TGCGCCAGCAGCCGTGACATGAACACTGAAGCTTCCTTT
CASSRDMNTEASF
>TRBV7-2|TRBJ2-1|TRBD1|14|once
TGTGCCAGCAGCACAGGACAGGGAGACAAACCGCTGTTCTTC
CASSTGQGDKPLFF
>TRBV7-3|TRBJ1-5|.|13|.
TGCGCCAGCAGCTTGGCCACAGAGCAGCCCCAGCATTTT
CASSLATEQPQHF
>TRBV6-2/TRBV6-3|TRBJ2-7|.|13|many
TGTGCCAGCAGTTACTCCGGGACATCTAGTCCGGCGTTC
CASSYSGTSSPAF
>TRBV9|TRBJ2-7|TRBD2|16|.
TGTGCCAGCAGCGTAGGACTAGCGGGGGGAAACCACGAGCAGTACTTC
CASSVGLAGGNHEQYF
>TRBV7-2|TRBJ1-5|.|13|.
TGTGCCAGCAGCTTTAGCGCCACTCACTACCAGCATTTT
CASSFSATHYQHF
>TRBV12-3/TRBV12-4|TRBJ2-5|.|15|.
TGTGCCAGCAATCGACCGTCCTGGAACCAAGAGACCCAGTACTTC
CASNRPSWNQETQYF
>TRBV11-2|TRBJ2-7|TRBD2|18|.
TGTGCCAGCAGCTTAGGAGGACTAGCGGGAGGGCAGGGGTACGAGCAGTACTTC
CASSLGGLAGGQGYEQYF
>TRBV20-1|TRBJ2-1|.|12|.
TGCAGTGCTTGGGACGGCTACAATGAGCAGTTCTTC
CSAWDGYNEQFF
>TRBV4-2|TRBJ1-6|.|15|.
TGTGCCAGCAGCTCTGGAGGGGGCTATAATTCACCCCTCCACTTT
CASSSGGGYNSPLHF
>TRBV7-9|TRBJ1-4|TRBD1|17|once
TGTGCCAGCAGCTCCGGCCAGGGGGGGGCGGCTACACCTAAACTGTTTTTT
CASSSGQGGAATPKLFF
>TRBV29-1|TRBJ1-1|.|14|.
TGCAGCGTGCAGGGTGGGAGCATGAACACTGAAGCTTTCTTT
CSVQGGSMNTEAFF
>TRBV7-2|TRBJ1-1|.|12|.
TGTGCCAGCCACACGGGGGATACGCAGTCTTTTTTC
CASHTGDTQSFF